This T cell receptor (beta chain) was obtained from a study of human T cells and chemical hapten exposure. About the study: Across the whole study, which lasted 20 to 30 weeks, patients were given diphenylcyclopropenone on the scalp once a week. General study findings and limits: Counts of TCRs above 1 in 1000 frequency stayed unchanged with DPC sensitization.

Turning to this clonotype: What it binds is unknown.

TCRdb analysed the RACE reads with MiXCR anew, one entry per CDR3 protein. The data contain around 360,000 distinct CDR3 sequences, about 6% of them singletons. Time point indicated: patch test 2, 6 weeks after DPC sensitization. Treatment specified: therapeutic diphenylcyclopropenone sensitization with weekly scalp DPC. The CDR3 is 15 amino acids. Germline assignment: CDR1 KGHSH and CDR2 LQKENI. Trimming took 3 bases from V and 3 from J; bases not matched to a gene: 6. This sample comprised whole blood, obtained in connection with sensitization to the hapten diphenylcyclopropenone (DPC). The TCR comes from a woman aged 18-29 years with alopecia areata. Some clones in this sample may be carry-over from other donors' samples. The chain couples TRBV18 to TRBJ2-7, with 9 bases aligning to TRBD1. The CDR3 DNA reads TGTGCCAGCTCACCTCTCACAGGGGGCTACTACGAGCAGTACTTC. This codes for CASSPLTGGYYEQYF. Variable domain in full (rest from reference TRBV18 and TRBJ2-7): NAGVMQNPRHLVRRRGQEARLRCSPMKGHSHVYWYRQLPEEGLKFMVYLQKENIIDESGMPKERFSAEFPKEGPSILRIQQVVRGDSAAYFCASSPLTGGYYEQYFGPGTRLTVT.